The T cell receptor beta chain described here comes from a study of human T cells and chemical hapten exposure. Study in general: Cases of alopecia areata, totalis or universalis occurred in a predominantly female patient group.

Source study methods: Counts of TCRs in each sample centred on a median of about 95,000 and extended from roughly 23,000 to 700,000. Each CDR3 protein gets one entry after TCRdb re-called the RACE reads with MiXCR. TCRdb assigned the V and J calls; the authors' analysis was not used. The data contain 95,000 or so distinct CDR3 sequences, more than 9.5% of them singletons. The sample holds many counts of this clonotype. Its specificity is not known. Time point of the sample: patch test 2, 6 weeks after DPC sensitization. Treatment indicated: therapeutic diphenylcyclopropenone sensitization with weekly scalp DPC. Whole-study findings and limits: Controls formed significantly fewer large CDR3 similarity clusters than expanded TCRs did. TCRs exceeding a frequency of 1 in 1000 stayed unchanged under DPC sensitization.

The germline CDR1 and CDR2 sequences are SGHTA and FQGNSA. The CDR3 spans 13 residues. Trimming took 5 bases from V and 3 from J, leaving 10 bases between them. The receptor was derived from a woman between 35 and 50 years old with alopecia areata. Some clones in this sample may be carry-over from other donors' samples. The genes are TRBV7-2 and TRBJ1-1, with unresolved D. Sequences were derived from whole blood, sampled in connection with sensitization to the hapten diphenylcyclopropenone (DPC). The CDR3 nucleotides are TGTGCCAGCAGCCCCCCTCTGGACACTGAAGCTTTCTTT. This encodes CASSPPLDTEAFF.